The TCR beta chain described here comes from a study of blood T cell repertoires in COVID-19. Study details: Sources were T cells, B-cell-depleted T cells, or PBMCs; the material itself was cDNA or gDNA.

The CDR3 covers 14 residues. V was clipped by 6 bases and J by 6 bases, with 14 bases between them. Per germline, CDR1 SNHLY and CDR2 FYNNEI. Original methodology: Amplification of reference gene primers was used by the study to estimate nucleated cell counts. Here immunoSEQ multiplex PCR was the method, and the copy in TCRdb shows in-frame clones only, minus some. That table is the source of V, J and clone size, and D and trimming were worked out from the DNA. This sample has approximately 260,000 clones, with 70% to 90% found just once. The receptor's source is a middle-aged woman with acute or convalescent COVID-19. The chain recombines TRBV2 with TRBJ2-2; perhaps TRBD2 as D (5 bases). Specimen: peripheral blood. The CDR3 DNA is TGTGCCAGCAGCGTTCGCGCGGGCCCCGGGGAGCTGTTTTTT. This encodes CASSVRAGPGELFF. Together with reference TRBV2 and TRBJ2-2, the CDR3 gives the full variable domain: EPEVTQTPSHQVTQMGQEVILRCVPISNHLYFYWYRQILGQKVEFLVSFYNNEISEKSEIFDDQFSVERPDGSNFTLKIRSTKLEDSAMYFCASSVRAGPGELFFGEGSRLTVL.